This record covers a single TCR beta chain. No antigen is known for it. Combining a sample-barcoded 5' primer with a J-beta primer mix, a second PCR ran for roughly 7 to 12 cycles. Each cDNA molecule, via a template-switch adaptor with 12 random nucleotides, was tagged. MiXCR was run by TCRdb on the 5' RACE reads, yielding one entry per CDR3 protein. The top ten clones hold over 2% of a sample with over 1.5 million distinct CDR3 sequences, 40% to 55% of them seen once. This record belongs to a study of blood T cells in healthy people across ages. Study-wide results and limits: Both higher diversity and more naive CD4+ cells marked long-lived donors when set against aged donors. Diversity of TCR beta per million T cells declined in a roughly linear way with age.

Healthy Caucasians from Russia aged roughly 6 to 95 served as donors. The source is a woman aged 40 to 55 in good health. The sequencing input was blood.

CDR3 in DNA: TGTGCCAGCAGCGCCCGGGACGGCTCCTACGAGCAGTACTTC. Its protein product is CASSARDGSYEQYF. The chain has TRBV13 and TRBJ2-7, with D perhaps matching TRBD1 or TRBD2 (5 bases each). Trimming pared 5 bases from V and 0 bases from J, leaving 11 bases between. CDR3 length: 14 residues. Germline assignment: CDR1 PRHDT and CDR2 FYEKMQ (reference sequence).